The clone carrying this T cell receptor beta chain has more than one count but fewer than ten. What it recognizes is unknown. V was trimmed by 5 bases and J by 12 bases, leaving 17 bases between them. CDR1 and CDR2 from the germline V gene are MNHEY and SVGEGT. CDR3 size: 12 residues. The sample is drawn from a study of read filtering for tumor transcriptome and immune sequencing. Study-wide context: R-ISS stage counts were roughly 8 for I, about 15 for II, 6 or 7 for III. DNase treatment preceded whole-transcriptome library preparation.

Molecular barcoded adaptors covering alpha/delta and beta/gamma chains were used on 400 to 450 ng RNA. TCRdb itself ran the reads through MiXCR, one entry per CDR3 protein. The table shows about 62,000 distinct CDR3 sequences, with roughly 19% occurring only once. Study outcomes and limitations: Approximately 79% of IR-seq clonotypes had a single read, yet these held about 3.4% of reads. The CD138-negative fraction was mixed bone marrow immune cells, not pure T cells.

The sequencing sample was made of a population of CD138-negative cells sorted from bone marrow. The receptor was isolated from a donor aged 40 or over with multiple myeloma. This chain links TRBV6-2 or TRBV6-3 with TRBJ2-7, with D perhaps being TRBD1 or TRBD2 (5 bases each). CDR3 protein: CASSEDVAGRYF. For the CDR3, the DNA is TGTGCCAGCAGTGAGGACGTCGCAGGGAGGTACTTC.